The 18 T cell receptor beta chains reported below all come from one sample, sequenced in a study of T cells in Graves' hyperthyroidism and ophthalmopathy. From RNA transcripts, TCR beta CDR3 regions were amplified. Primed by the HTBI set, a first-round RT-PCR was run on the TCR CDR3. TCRdb ran MiXCR on the multiplex PCR reads and lists one entry per CDR3 protein. The table has about 720,000 distinct CDR3 sequences, roughly 17% seen once. Sequencing used blood. These receptors all stem from a man younger than 35 with Graves' hyperthyroidism.

There are a few counts of this clonotype. The chain uses TRBV6-1 and TRBJ2-7; D not certain. Trimming stripped 8 bases from V and 0 bases from J, with 11 bases between. Germline V CDR1 and CDR2: MNHNS, SASEGT. The length of the CDR3 is 13 residues. In DNA, the CDR3 is TGTGCCAGCCGGGCGGTAGTCTCCTACGAGCAGTACTTC. Encoded protein: CASRAVVSYEQYF.

This clonotype has at least ten counts. The chain carries TRBV11-3 and TRBJ1-1, with D unclear. The germline V gene has CDR1 SGHNT and CDR2 YENEEA. There are 14 residues in the CDR3. V was cut by 5 bases and J by 1 base, with 11 bases left in between. Written as DNA, the CDR3 is TGTGCCAGCAGCCCAGGTATGGCGAACACTGAAGCTTTCTTT. This codes for CASSPGMANTEAFF.

This clonotype was picked up a small number of times. This chain joins TRBV9 and TRBJ2-1; D possibly corresponds to TRBD2 (5 bases). Germline lookup yields CDR1 SGDLS and CDR2 YYNGEE. This CDR3 is 13 amino acids long. With 2 bases removed from V and 5 bases from J, the gap between germline ends came to 8 bases. CDR3 sequence: CASSVEGNNEQFF. CDR3 nucleotides: TGTGCCAGCAGCGTCGAGGGTAACAATGAGCAGTTCTTC.

This clonotype was counted many times. This chain links TRBV5-1 with TRBJ1-5; 9 bases are a match to TRBD1. The CDR3 is made up of 15 amino acids. Germline V gene data show CDR1 as SGHRS and CDR2 as YFSETQ. V dropped 4 bases and J dropped 4; count of bases not matched to a gene: 6. CDR3 bases: TGCGCCAGCAGCCCATATGGGACAGGGAATCAGCCCCAGCATTTT. Protein product: CASSPYGTGNQPQHF.

This clonotype was seen a handful of times. The rearrangement links TRBV20-1 to TRBJ2-3, with 7 positions matching TRBD2. V lost 3 bases, J lost 7 bases, and 7 bases stayed unmatched. Germline lookup yields CDR1 DFQATT and CDR2 SNEGSKA (reference sequence). The CDR3 runs to 13 residues. Here the CDR3 reads CSARFSGTYTQYF. The CDR3 DNA reads as TGCAGTGCTAGGTTCAGCGGGACCTATACGCAGTATTTT.

This clonotype was observed a handful of times. The chain uses TRBV9 and TRBJ2-7; unclear D gene. In germline, CDR1 is SGDLS, CDR2 YYNGEE. The V and J ends lost 4 bases and 6 bases respectively, with 17 bases between them. The CDR3 runs 14 residues. In DNA form, the CDR3 reads TGTGCCAGCAGCCGAGCTCGAGGAATAGGCGAGCAGTACTTC. Translation gives CASSRARGIGEQYF.

This clonotype occurred once. The V gene is TRBV29-1, the J gene TRBJ1-5; D is possibly TRBD1 (6 bases). Per the germline V gene, CDR1 is SQVTM and CDR2 is ANQGSEA. Trimming shortened V by 6 bases and J by 3 bases, and 12 bases separated the two germline ends. This CDR3 comprises 13 residues. CDR3 loop: CSVQQGINQPQHF. CDR3 nucleotides: TGCAGCGTCCAACAGGGAATCAATCAGCCCCAGCATTTT.

This clonotype was picked up a small number of times. One end of the junction fails to match germline, which may point to a read error. The V call is TRBV5-1, the J call TRBJ2-7; D ambiguous. The CDR3 totals 16 residues. Germline loops: CDR1 SGHRS, CDR2 YFSETQ. CDR3 amino acids: CASSLGRATISYERYF. CDR3 DNA sequence: TGCGCCAGCAGCTTGGGCCGCGCCACCATCTCCTACGAGCGGTACTTC.

This clonotype was recorded once. A much larger clone is a single base away; this may be a read error. The chain is built from TRBV6-1 and TRBJ2-3; D may correspond to TRBD1 or TRBD2 (5 bases each). Germline-derived CDR1 and CDR2 are MNHNS and SASEGT. V was cut by 6 bases and J by 7 bases, with 8 bases left in between. There are 11 residues in the CDR3. The CDR3 coding sequence is TGTGCCAGCAGCGAGGGGCATACGCAGTATTTT. It translates to CASSEGHTQYF.

The chain couples TRBV19 to TRBJ1-5; D is undetermined. This CDR3 region has 16 residues. The ends were cut back, 5 bases at V and 5 bases at J, with 19 bases in the middle. Per germline, CDR1 LNHDA and CDR2 SQIVND (reference sequence). CDR3 loop: CASSVYGIEIDQPQHF. CDR3 bases: TGTGCCAGTAGTGTGTATGGGATCGAGATCGATCAGCCCCAGCATTTT.

Many counts were recorded for this clonotype. The chain employs TRBV3-1 and TRBJ2-3, with TRBD2 matching 9 bases. CDR1 is LGHDT and CDR2 is YNNKEL in the germline V gene (reference sequence). The V gene end was trimmed by 1 base and the J gene end by 0 bases; junction bases not matched to a gene: 5. The CDR3 length is 17 residues. DNA of the CDR3: TGTGCCAGCAGCCAAGCGACTAGCGGCTCTAGCACAGATACGCAGTATTTT. Translating gives CASSQATSGSSTDTQYF.

There are many counts of this clonotype. This sequence joins TRBV30 and TRBJ1-1; no firm D call. The CDR3 is 11 residues long. Deletions cut 6 bases from V and 3 bases from J, with 8 bases between. Germline lookup yields CDR1 GTSNPN and CDR2 SVGIG (reference sequence). The CDR3 nucleotides read TGTGCCTGCCTTCGCTACACTGAAGCTTTCTTT. Translation: CACLRYTEAFF.

There are a few counts of this clonotype. The chain has TRBV14 and TRBJ1-1; D possibly corresponds to TRBD1 (5 bases). The CDR3 loop spans 17 amino acids. Germline CDR1 and CDR2: SGHDN and FVKESK. V was trimmed by 1 base and J by 1 base, leaving 16 bases between them. DNA of the CDR3: TGTGCCAGCAGCCAAGGAAGGTTCGGCCAGGGGAACACTGAAGCTTTCTTT. Amino acid sequence: CASSQGRFGQGNTEAFF. Based on the CDR3 plus reference TRBV14 and TRBJ1-1, the full variable domain is EAGVTQFPSHSVIEKGQTVTLRCDPISGHDNLYWYRRVMGKEIKFLLHFVKESKQDESGMPNNRFLAERTGGTYSTLKVQPAELEDSGVYFCASSQGRFGQGNTEAFFGQGTRLTVV.

This clonotype was seen ten or more times. The chain has TRBV28 and TRBJ2-3; no definite D call. The CDR3 runs 15 residues. V was cut by 7 bases and J by 0 bases, with 14 bases left in between. Germline-derived CDR1 and CDR2 are MDHEN and SYDVKM. CDR3 in DNA: TGTGCCAGCAACAAGTACAGAGCTAGCACAGATACGCAGTATTTT. It yields the protein CASNKYRASTDTQYF.

This clonotype was counted a single time. This chain uses TRBV10-3 with TRBJ1-2, with D hard to call. Germline V lookup: CDR1 ENHRY, CDR2 SYGVKD. This CDR3 contains 14 residues. The V gene lost 1 base and the J gene lost 8 bases, with 14 bases spanning the gap. CDR3 DNA: TGTGCCATCAGTGAGTTGGGCGGGTCCGGCGGCTACACCTTC. As protein: CAISELGGSGGYTF.

Many counts were recorded for this clonotype. The CDR3 region is CAWRGGRKNTGELFF. In DNA, the CDR3 is TGTGCCTGGAGAGGCGGGAGGAAGAACACCGGGGAGCTGTTTTTT. The chain uses TRBV30 and TRBJ2-2; TRBD2 agrees at 8 bases. The germline gives CDR1 GTSNPN, CDR2 SVGIG (reference sequence). V was clipped by 3 bases and J by 1 base; unmatched bases: 4. The CDR3 has 15 amino acids.

This clonotype was counted many times. The chain is built from TRBV18 and TRBJ2-3, with D possibly being TRBD1 or TRBD2 (6 bases each). CDR1 is KGHSH and CDR2 is LQKENI in the germline V gene. Trimming took 4 bases from V and 1 from J, leaving 15 bases between them. This CDR3 comprises 16 residues. The CDR3 DNA is TGTGCCAGCTCACGGGACACGGGAGCGCGCACAGATACGCAGTATTTT. It encodes CASSRDTGARTDTQYF.

The chain uses TRBV28 and TRBJ2-4, with D tentatively TRBD1 (5 bases). This CDR3 has 17 residues. Germline V gives CDR1 MDHEN, CDR2 SYDVKM. Deletions cut 2 bases from V and 0 bases from J, with 14 bases between. The CDR3 DNA follows: TGTGCCAGCAGTTTACTAGGGCAGGGTCTAGCCAAAAACATTCAGTACTTC. This codes for CASSLLGQGLAKNIQYF.